These T cell receptor beta chains were read from a single sample in a study of blood T cell repertoires in COVID-19. Produced via immunoSEQ multiplex PCR; TCRdb's table is partial and in-frame only. This table has hundreds of thousands of clones, around 85% appearing once. Material for sequencing was PBMCs or T cells enriched from blood (not recorded which). The receptors were gathered from a woman between 45 and 60 years old who had recovered from COVID-19. CDR3s include the opening cysteine and the closing phenylalanine or tryptophan. D genes are given only for firm matches. Clone size, where shown, is once, few, many, or a class for clones that have expanded.

J gene: TRBJ2-2; D gene: NA; V gene: TRBV7-9; clone size: NA; CDR3 DNA: TGTGCCAGCAGCTTACTGGCATCCGACACCGGGGAGCTGTTTTTT; CDR3 protein: CASSLLASDTGELFF
J gene: TRBJ1-1; D gene: TRBD1; V gene: TRBV5-5; clone size: NA; CDR3 DNA: TGTGCCAGCAGCTGGGACAGGTTGAACACTGAAGCTTTCTTT; CDR3 protein: CASSWDRLNTEAFF
J gene: TRBJ1-5; D gene: NA; V gene: TRBV2; clone size: NA; CDR3 DNA: TGTGCCAGCAGAGGGGAACAGGGCAATCAGCCCCAGCATTTT; CDR3 protein: CASRGEQGNQPQHF
J gene: TRBJ2-7; D gene: TRBD1; V gene: TRBV14; clone size: NA; CDR3 DNA: TGTGCCAGCAGCCAACTAGACAGGGGGTTTCGGGAGCAGTACTTC; CDR3 protein: CASSQLDRGFREQYF
J gene: TRBJ2-1; D gene: TRBD2; V gene: TRBV7-9; clone size: NA; CDR3 DNA: TGTGCCAGCAGCCCCGACACGGGGGGTGAGCAGTTCTTC; CDR3 protein: CASSPDTGGEQFF
J gene: TRBJ1-5; D gene: NA; V gene: TRBV19; clone size: NA; CDR3 DNA: TGTGCCAGTAGTATAGACAGGGATCAGCCCCAGCATTTT; CDR3 protein: CASSIDRDQPQHF
J gene: TRBJ2-1; D gene: NA; V gene: TRBV6-1; clone size: NA; CDR3 DNA: TGTGCCAGCAGTGAAGGGGCAGTCTCCTACAATGAGCAGTTCTTC; CDR3 protein: CASSEGAVSYNEQFF
J gene: TRBJ2-7; D gene: NA; V gene: TRBV18; clone size: NA; CDR3 DNA: TGTGCCAGCTCACGAGTAGAGGGTATCGACGAGCAGTACTTC; CDR3 protein: CASSRVEGIDEQYF
J gene: TRBJ2-2; D gene: TRBD1; V gene: TRBV5-1; clone size: NA; CDR3 DNA: TGCGCCAGCAGCCAACAGGGGTCCGCCGGGGAGCTGTTTTTT; CDR3 protein: CASSQQGSAGELFF
J gene: TRBJ1-5; D gene: TRBD1; V gene: TRBV28; clone size: once; CDR3 DNA: TGTGCCAGCACCTTGGGGACAGGGGTCCAGCATTTT; CDR3 protein: CASTLGTGVQHF
J gene: TRBJ2-1; D gene: NA; V gene: TRBV9; clone size: NA; CDR3 DNA: TGTGCCAGCAGCGTGGAGGCGGGGGCGGTCTACAATGAGCAGTTCTTC; CDR3 protein: CASSVEAGAVYNEQFF
J gene: TRBJ2-1; D gene: TRBD2; V gene: TRBV11-2; clone size: NA; CDR3 DNA: TGTGCCAGCAGCTTCTATTACGCTAGCGGGAGAGGCTTCAATGAGCAGTTCTTC; CDR3 protein: CASSFYYASGRGFNEQFF
J gene: TRBJ2-5; D gene: NA; V gene: TRBV5-6; clone size: NA; CDR3 DNA: TGTGCCAGCAGCCAACAAGGGGTGGGCGTCCGGGTTAGTACCCAGTACTTC; CDR3 protein: CASSQQGVGVRVSTQYF
J gene: TRBJ1-2; D gene: NA; V gene: TRBV7-3; clone size: NA; CDR3 DNA: TGTGCCAGCAGCTTAACGGGCAGTGGGTTTGGCTACACCTTC; CDR3 protein: CASSLTGSGFGYTF
J gene: TRBJ2-7; D gene: TRBD1; V gene: TRBV7-9; clone size: NA; CDR3 DNA: TGTGCCAGCAGCTCCCCGATGACAGGGGCCCCCAACGAGCAGTACTTC; CDR3 protein: CASSSPMTGAPNEQYF
J gene: TRBJ2-4; D gene: TRBD2; V gene: TRBV27; clone size: NA; CDR3 DNA: TGTGCCAGCGCGGGGGGAGCGGGGCTGGGGGGAAACATTCAGTACTTC; CDR3 protein: CASAGGAGLGGNIQYF
J gene: TRBJ2-3; D gene: NA; V gene: TRBV9; clone size: NA; CDR3 DNA: TGTGCCAGCAGCGTAGGGGTGGAGACAGATACGCAGTATTTT; CDR3 protein: CASSVGVETDTQYF
J gene: TRBJ1-4; D gene: NA; V gene: TRBV7-9; clone size: NA; CDR3 DNA: TGTGCCAGCAGCTCGACCGGCCAGGGTGGGGAAAAACTGTTTTTT; CDR3 protein: CASSSTGQGGEKLFF
J gene: TRBJ2-7; D gene: TRBD1; V gene: TRBV19; clone size: once; CDR3 DNA: TGTGCCAGTAGCCGAGACAGGGGAGAATGGAGTGGCTACGAGCAGTACTTC; CDR3 protein: CASSRDRGEWSGYEQYF
J gene: TRBJ1-1; D gene: TRBD1; V gene: TRBV20-1; clone size: NA; CDR3 DNA: TGCAGTGCTAGTACGACGGGACAGCCGAACACTGAAGCTTTCTTT; CDR3 protein: CSASTTGQPNTEAFF
J gene: TRBJ1-2; D gene: NA; V gene: TRBV5-1; clone size: NA; CDR3 DNA: TGCGCCAGCGGGATAAGATCGGGAGGCTACACCTTC; CDR3 protein: CASGIRSGGYTF
J gene: TRBJ1-3; D gene: TRBD1; V gene: TRBV5-5; clone size: NA; CDR3 DNA: TGTGCCAGCAGGGCGAGACAGGGCAGTTGGGCCATATATTTT; CDR3 protein: CASRARQGSWAIYF
J gene: TRBJ2-7; D gene: NA; V gene: TRBV19; clone size: once; CDR3 DNA: TGTGCCAGTAGTAAGGGACTCCGGACGTTCGTTAACGAGCAGTACTTC; CDR3 protein: CASSKGLRTFVNEQYF
J gene: TRBJ2-7; D gene: NA; V gene: TRBV5-1; clone size: NA; CDR3 DNA: TGCGCCAGCAGCTCGGGACCTACCGGGACACATTACGAGCAGTACTTC; CDR3 protein: CASSSGPTGTHYEQYF
J gene: TRBJ1-2; D gene: NA; V gene: TRBV15; clone size: once; CDR3 DNA: TGTGCCACCAGCAGAGACCTTGAGAGGATATTCGGGGATGGGGTATATGGCTACACCTTC; CDR3 protein: CATSRDLERIFGDGVYGYTF
J gene: TRBJ1-4; D gene: NA; V gene: TRBV4-1; clone size: NA; CDR3 DNA: TGCGCCAGCGGGGGCTTTAATGAAAAACTGTTTTTT; CDR3 protein: CASGGFNEKLFF
J gene: TRBJ1-2; D gene: TRBD1; V gene: TRBV3-1/TRBV3-2; clone size: NA; CDR3 DNA: TGTGCCAGCAGCCAAGGGACAGGGAATGGCTACACCTTC; CDR3 protein: CASSQGTGNGYTF
J gene: TRBJ2-7; D gene: TRBD1; V gene: TRBV2; clone size: NA; CDR3 DNA: TGTGCCACGTCGGACAGGTCCTACGAGCAGTACTTC; CDR3 protein: CATSDRSYEQYF
J gene: TRBJ1-2; D gene: TRBD1; V gene: TRBV13; clone size: few; CDR3 DNA: TGTGCCAGCAGACATCGGGGGACAGGGGTTTTCTATGGCTACACCTTC; CDR3 protein: CASRHRGTGVFYGYTF
J gene: TRBJ2-3; D gene: TRBD1; V gene: TRBV29-1; clone size: NA; CDR3 DNA: TGCAGCGAGACTCGGACAGGAGCAGATACGCAGTATTTT; CDR3 protein: CSETRTGADTQYF
J gene: TRBJ1-1; D gene: TRBD1; V gene: TRBV27; clone size: NA; CDR3 DNA: TGTGCCAGCAGATCCGCCGGGACAGTGAACACTGAAGCTTTCTTT; CDR3 protein: CASRSAGTVNTEAFF
J gene: TRBJ1-2; D gene: NA; V gene: TRBV4-2; clone size: few; CDR3 DNA: TGTGCCAGCAGCCAAGAGACACCAGGATTGCTCTATGGCTACACCTTC; CDR3 protein: CASSQETPGLLYGYTF
J gene: TRBJ2-5; D gene: NA; V gene: TRBV2; clone size: NA; CDR3 DNA: TGTGCCAGCAGGTTGGGACAAGTAGGGGAGACCCAGTACTTC; CDR3 protein: CASRLGQVGETQYF